These 18 T cell receptor beta chains came from one sample sequenced in a study of T-cell memory formation after mild COVID-19. TCRdb called the 5' RACE reads again in MiXCR, with one record for every CDR3 protein. In the table there are some 40,000 distinct CDR3 sequences, 7.3% of which are singletons. Sequencing input: PBMCs or a T cell subset sorted from them (not recorded which). The receptors were sampled from a man aged 18 to 29 who had mild COVID-19 (a few samples of this study predate the infection). Cell type and time point are not known.

The V gene is TRBV7-2, the J gene TRBJ2-7; no firm D call. Germline V CDR1 and CDR2: SGHTA, FQGNSA. The CDR3 covers 13 residues. V was pared by 1 base and J by 4 bases, with 8 bases between. The CDR3 protein is CASSLETGYEQYV. CDR3 nucleotide sequence: TGTGCCAGCAGCTTAGAGACTGGGTACGAGCAGTACGTC.

The table lists this clonotype with a few counts. Here the CDR3 DNA reads TGCGCCAGCGGAGACATGAGCAAAAACACCGGGGAGCTGTTTTTT. Amino acids: CASGDMSKNTGELFF. The V gene is TRBV5-1, the J gene TRBJ2-2; no reliable D call. Per the germline V gene, CDR1 is SGHRS and CDR2 is YFSETQ. CDR3 size: 15 residues. V was clipped by 7 bases and J by 2 bases, with 15 bases between them.

This clonotype was counted at least ten times. The chain joins TRBV29-1 to TRBJ1-2; 7 nucleotides agree with TRBD1. The V and J ends lost 1 base and 5 bases, in that order; junction bases with no gene match: 10. This CDR3 has 15 residues. In germline, CDR1 is SQVTM, CDR2 ANQGSEA. The CDR3: CSVEGSGDSKYGYTF. In DNA, the CDR3 is TGCAGCGTTGAAGGTTCTGGGGACAGTAAATATGGCTACACCTTC. Together with reference TRBV29-1 and TRBJ1-2, the CDR3 gives the full variable domain: SAVISQKPSRDICQRGTSLTIQCQVDSQVTMMFWYRQQPGQSLTLIATANQGSEATYESGFVIDKFPISRPNLTFSTLTVSNMSPEDSSIYLCSVEGSGDSKYGYTFGSGTRLTVV.

This clonotype was found a few times. The chain has TRBV3-1 and TRBJ2-3, with D hard to call. V lost 1 base and J 6 bases, leaving 5 bases between the germline ends. Germline V gene sequence: CDR1 LGHDT, CDR2 YNNKEL (reference sequence). This CDR3 has 12 residues. The CDR3 DNA sequence: TGTGCCAGCAGCCAAGTCTGGGATACGCAGTATTTT. It specifies CASSQVWDTQYF.

The table lists this clonotype with many counts. J is TRBJ2-7 and V is TRBV20-1; unclear D gene. V was shortened by 4 bases and J by 2 bases, with 18 bases between the two germline ends. The CDR3 spans 15 residues. Looked up from germline, CDR1 is DFQATT and CDR2 is SNEGSKA (reference sequence). The CDR3 sequence: CSAIAGSMATYEQYF. CDR3 nucleotides: TGCAGTGCTATAGCCGGCTCGATGGCCACCTACGAGCAGTACTTC.

DNA for the CDR3: TGTGCCAGCAGTCGAACTAGCGGGGCCTTTAGAGGGCAGTTCTTC. Translated: CASSRTSGAFRGQFF. V usage is TRBV6-5 and J usage is TRBJ2-1; 10 positions match TRBD2. CDR3 length: 15 residues. Trimming took 5 bases from V and 12 from J; bases not matched to a gene: 13. Germline assignment: CDR1 MNHEY and CDR2 SVGAGI.

In this sample, this clonotype turned up a few times. The chain joins TRBV12-3 or TRBV12-4 to TRBJ2-1; possible D gene TRBD1, 6 bases. Trimming left V 5 bases short and J 6 bases short, with 11 bases between. This CDR3 has 13 residues. The CDR3 DNA reads TGTGCCAGCAGTCTTCGACAGGTCAATGAGCAGTTCTTC. Encoded protein: CASSLRQVNEQFF.

This clonotype was observed many times. The chain carries TRBV7-3 and TRBJ2-1, with unresolved D. The V end lost 5 bases, the J end lost 1 base, and 6 bases lay between the germline ends. Germline V gives CDR1 SGHTA, CDR2 FQGTGA. This CDR3 is 13 amino acids long. The chain's CDR3 is CASSLESYNEQFF. CDR3 coding DNA: TGTGCCAGCAGCCTCGAGTCCTACAATGAGCAGTTCTTC.

The chain employs TRBV5-1 and TRBJ2-2; 7 bases are a match to TRBD1. V lost 4 bases and J lost 5; bases outside the gene matches: 5. The CDR3 is made up of 14 amino acids. Germline values: CDR1 SGHRS, CDR2 YFSETQ. The DNA of the CDR3 is TGCGCCAGCAGCAGGGGGACAGAAACCGGGGAGCTGTTTTTT. Protein sequence: CASSRGTETGELFF.

The rearrangement uses TRBV4-3 and TRBJ1-2; possible D gene TRBD1, 6 bases. The germline V and J ends were trimmed by 4 bases and 5 bases, with 14 bases remaining between them. From germline, CDR1 is LGHNA and CDR2 YSLEER. This CDR3 has 14 residues. CDR3 residues: CASSRRTVGYGYTF. The CDR3 DNA reads as TGCGCCAGCAGCCGGAGGACAGTTGGGTATGGCTACACCTTC.

This clonotype was picked up a small number of times. The chain carries TRBV5-1 and TRBJ1-6; the match to TRBD1 covers 10 bases. Germline trimming cut 4 bases from V and 9 bases from J; bases unmatched to any gene: 7. Germline V gene lookup returns CDR1 SGHRS and CDR2 YFSETQ. The CDR3 covers 15 residues. The CDR3 is CASSDPGQGFSPLHF. The CDR3 nucleotides read TGCGCCAGCAGCGACCCGGGACAGGGGTTTTCACCCCTCCACTTT.

This clonotype was counted many times. The rearrangement links TRBV20-1 to TRBJ2-5; D gene unclear. CDR3 length: 12 residues. CDR1 and CDR2 from the germline V gene are DFQATT and SNEGSKA (reference sequence). The V gene lost 0 bases and the J gene lost 3 bases, with 5 bases spanning the gap. Here the CDR3 reads CSAREREETQYF. CDR3 bases: TGCAGTGCTAGAGAGAGAGAAGAGACCCAGTACTTC.

The chain combines TRBV6-6 with TRBJ2-3; possible D gene TRBD2, 7 bases. CDR3 length: 14 residues. CDR1 is MNHNY, CDR2 SVGAGI, per germline (reference sequence). Trimming took off 5 bases at V and 5 bases at J, with 14 bases between the two ends. For the CDR3, the DNA is TGTGCCAGCAGTCCTGGGGGGGCTGAAGATACGCAGTATTTT. This encodes CASSPGGAEDTQYF.

This clonotype was found many times. The gene calls are TRBV7-3 and TRBJ2-3; the D call may be TRBD1 or TRBD2 (5 bases each). The germline V and J ends were trimmed by 6 bases and 2 bases, with 12 bases remaining between them. Germline CDR1 reads SGHTA; CDR2 reads FQGTGA. CDR3 length equals 14 residues. Written as DNA, the CDR3 is TGTGCCAGCAGGCTTGGGGGTTCCACAGATACGCAGTATTTT. Translated, it gives CASRLGGSTDTQYF.

The chain has TRBV20-1 and TRBJ2-3; D not resolved. Germline V gene sequence: CDR1 DFQATT, CDR2 SNEGSKA (reference sequence). The CDR3 sequence is 15 residues long. Trimming pared 3 bases from V and 3 bases from J, leaving 16 bases between. The CDR3 DNA reads TGCAGTGCTAGGGCAGCCGAAGGAATTACAGATACGCAGTATTTT. Amino acid sequence: CSARAAEGITDTQYF.

The chain's CDR3 is CASSPEGTSLEQFF. For the CDR3, the DNA is TGTGCCAGCAGCCCAGAGGGGACCTCCCTAGAGCAGTTCTTC. The chain carries TRBV7-8 and TRBJ2-1, with D possibly being TRBD1 or TRBD2 (5 bases each). The germline gives CDR1 SGHVS, CDR2 FQNEAQ. Trimming removed 5 bases at V and 10 bases at J, with 18 bases between. CDR3 length: 14 amino acids.

This clonotype has a count of ten or more. This rearrangement joins TRBV5-6 to TRBJ2-1; D unresolved. CDR1 is SGHDT, CDR2 YYEEEE, per germline. CDR3 length: 13 amino acids. The V end was cut by 0 bases, the J end by 5 bases, with 6 bases between. This CDR3 reads CASSLVADNEQFF. The CDR3 coding sequence is TGTGCCAGCAGCTTGGTGGCAGACAATGAGCAGTTCTTC.

The gene calls are TRBV5-6 and TRBJ1-1; 11 nucleotides match TRBD1. The V and J ends lost 4 bases and 1 base, in that order; junction bases with no gene match: 3. The CDR3 runs 15 residues. CDR1 and CDR2 from the germline V gene are SGHDT and YYEEEE. The CDR3 protein is CASSRTGGANTEAFF. In DNA, the CDR3 is TGTGCCAGCAGCCGGACAGGGGGCGCGAACACTGAAGCTTTCTTT.